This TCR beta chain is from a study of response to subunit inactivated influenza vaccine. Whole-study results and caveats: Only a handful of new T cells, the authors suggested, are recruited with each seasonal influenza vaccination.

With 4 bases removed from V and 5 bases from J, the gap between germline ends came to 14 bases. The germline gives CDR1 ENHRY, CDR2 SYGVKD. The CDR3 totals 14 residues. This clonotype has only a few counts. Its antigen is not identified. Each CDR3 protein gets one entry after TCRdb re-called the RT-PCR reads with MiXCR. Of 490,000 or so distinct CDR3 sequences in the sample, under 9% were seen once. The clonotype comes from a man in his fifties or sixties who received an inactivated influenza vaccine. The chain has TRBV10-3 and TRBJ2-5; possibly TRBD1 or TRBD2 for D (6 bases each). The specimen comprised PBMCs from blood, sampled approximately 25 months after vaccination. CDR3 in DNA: TGTGCCATCAGTGGGTTGGGGGGCGATGAGACCCAGTACTTC. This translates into CAISGLGGDETQYF.